What follows are 9 T cell receptor beta chains derived from one specimen sequenced in a study of identical twins' blood T cells. One entry per CDR3 protein results from TCRdb running MiXCR on the 5' RACE reads. The sample contains fewer than 450,000 distinct CDR3 sequences, under 30% of which appear only once. The sequenced sample consisted of PBMCs. Every receptor here comes from a woman aged 18-55 years in good health.

This clonotype was seen more than once but under ten times. CDR3 DNA: TGTGCCAGCAGCCTAGATTCAGGGGGCGGCTATGGCTACACCTTC. Protein sequence: CASSLDSGGGYGYTF. This rearrangement joins TRBV7-2 to TRBJ1-2; 8 bases fit TRBD1. Germline trimming cut 5 bases from V and 4 bases from J; bases unmatched to any gene: 9. The CDR3 is made up of 15 amino acids. Germline assignment: CDR1 SGHTA and CDR2 FQGNSA. The full variable domain, with the rest looked up from reference TRBV7-2 and TRBJ1-2, is GAGVSQSPSNKVTEKGKDVELRCDPISGHTALYWYRQSLGQGLEFLIYFQGNSAPDKSGLPSDRFSAERTGGSVSTLTIQRTQQEDSAVYLCASSLDSGGGYGYTFGSGTRLTVV.

In regard to this clonotype: The junction departs from germline at one end; a sequencing error may be responsible. The genes are TRBV5-5 and TRBJ2-7; TRBD1 matches at 9 bases. The CDR3 sequence is 13 residues long. Germline assignment: CDR1 SGHKS and CDR2 YYEKEE (reference sequence). CDR3 amino acids: CASRLGTGSEQYF. The DNA for the CDR3 is TGTGCCAGCAGGTTGGGGACAGGGAGCGAGCAGTACTTC.

This chain joins TRBV24-1 and TRBJ2-3; D not resolved. Trimming shortened V by 4 bases and J by 11 bases, and 21 bases separated the two germline ends. CDR3 length equals 15 residues. The germline V gene encodes CDR1 KGHDR and CDR2 SFDVKD. The CDR3 DNA follows: TGTGCCACCAGTGACCCCCGGGCCGACCAGGTTGGGCAGTATTTT. This sequence encodes CATSDPRADQVGQYF.

CDR3 amino acids: CASSKEQGGTSTDTQYF. For the CDR3, the DNA is TGTGCCAGCAGCAAAGAACAGGGAGGGACTAGCACAGATACGCAGTATTTT. The rearrangement joins TRBV21-1 to TRBJ2-3; TRBD2 reflects the table's D call only, with no check against the DNA. TRBV21-1 represents a pseudogene. There are 17 residues in the CDR3.

This clonotype has just a few counts. This chain joins TRBV20-1 and TRBJ2-1; perhaps TRBD1 as D (5 bases). V was pared by 0 bases and J by 12 bases, with 18 bases between. Germline V gene data show CDR1 as DFQATT and CDR2 as SNEGSKA (reference sequence). The CDR3 spans 14 residues. The CDR3 sequence is CSARDYTTGHGQFF. The DNA of the CDR3 is TGCAGTGCTAGAGATTATACGACCGGACATGGGCAGTTCTTC.

As for this clonotype: One end of the junction is discordant with germline, which a read error may explain. The chain combines TRBV14 with TRBJ1-2, with 7 bases that match TRBD1. The CDR3 sequence is 15 residues long. Germline CDR1 and CDR2: SGHDN and FVKESK. The CDR3 DNA is TGTGCCAGCAGCCAAGCGGGAACAGGGGCCTATTGCTACACCTTC. It yields the protein CASSQAGTGAYCYTF.

As for this clonotype: Mismatch with germline at one junction end may stem from a read error. V is TRBV27 and J is TRBJ2-6, with D tentatively TRBD1 (5 bases). This CDR3 comprises 16 residues. Germline values: CDR1 MNHEY, CDR2 SMNVEV (reference sequence). CDR3 DNA: TGTGCCAACAGTCCAGGGCCGGGCTCTGGGGCCAACGTCCTGACTTTC. Translating gives CANSPGPGSGANVLTF.

This clonotype has more than one count but fewer than ten. V is TRBV20-1 and J is TRBJ1-6, with D unresolved. The V gene lost 2 bases and the J gene lost 9 bases, with 8 bases spanning the gap. This CDR3 is built from 12 residues. Germline V gene sequence: CDR1 DFQATT, CDR2 SNEGSKA (reference sequence). The CDR3 DNA reads as TGCAGTGCTAGAACGCTAAGTTCACCCCTCCACTTT. This codes for CSARTLSSPLHF.

This clonotype was observed a few times. The chain recombines TRBV20-1 with TRBJ1-4; D is unclear. CDR1 and CDR2 from the germline V gene are DFQATT and SNEGSKA (reference sequence). The V gene lost 6 bases and the J gene lost 4 bases, with 15 bases spanning the gap. The CDR3 consists of 14 residues. The CDR3 loop reads CSASGGSSNEKLFF. In nucleotides, the CDR3 is TGCAGTGCCTCCGGTGGGTCGAGTAATGAAAAACTGTTTTTT.